Sequencing of this T cell receptor beta chain was carried out in a study of cytomegalovirus exposure and HLA in healthy donors. Use of 60 Vbeta and 13 Jbeta primers characterized the PCR. Clones were sequenced by immunoSEQ multiplex PCR, and TCRdb holds only the in-frame ones, with some missing. This repertoire shows 160,000 or so clones, approximately 88% found once; its top ten account for approximately 1.4%. Study findings and constraints: A previous analysis found most TCR beta V segments productive roughly 87% or roughly 30% of the time. There was a cluster of highly shared sequence variants that was likely a sequencing artifact. In a later analysis, at a false discovery rate of 0.05, roughly 16,000 TCR beta sequences matched HLA alleles.

CDR1 is KGHSH and CDR2 is LQKENI in the germline V gene. CDR3 length: 15 residues. V lost 2 bases, J lost 4 bases, and 12 bases lay in between. In the case of this clone: Antigen: not known.

The chain carries TRBV18 and TRBJ1-5, with D tentatively TRBD1 (5 bases). This TCR was recovered from a woman in her late teens or twenties in good health and CMV-seronegative. Sample: PBMCs. As DNA, the CDR3 is TGTGCCAGCTCACCAACACAGCGGGGGAATCAGCCCCAGCATTTT. It specifies CASSPTQRGNQPQHF.